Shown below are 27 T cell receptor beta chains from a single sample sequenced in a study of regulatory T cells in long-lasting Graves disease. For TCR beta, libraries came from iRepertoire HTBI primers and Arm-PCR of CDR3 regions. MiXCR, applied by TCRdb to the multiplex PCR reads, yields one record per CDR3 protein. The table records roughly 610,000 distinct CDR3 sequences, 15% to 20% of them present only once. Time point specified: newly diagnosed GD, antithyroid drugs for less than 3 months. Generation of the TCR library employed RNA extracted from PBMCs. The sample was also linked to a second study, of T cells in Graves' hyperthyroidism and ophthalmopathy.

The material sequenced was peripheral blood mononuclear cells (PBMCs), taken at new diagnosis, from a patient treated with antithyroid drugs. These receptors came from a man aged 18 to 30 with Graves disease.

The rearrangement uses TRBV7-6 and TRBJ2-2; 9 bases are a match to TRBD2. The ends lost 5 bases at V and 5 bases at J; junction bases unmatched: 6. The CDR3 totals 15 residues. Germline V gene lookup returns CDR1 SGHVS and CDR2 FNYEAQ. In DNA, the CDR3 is TGTGCCAGCAGCCCAATAGCGGGAGTAACCGGGGAGCTGTTTTTT. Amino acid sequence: CASSPIAGVTGELFF.

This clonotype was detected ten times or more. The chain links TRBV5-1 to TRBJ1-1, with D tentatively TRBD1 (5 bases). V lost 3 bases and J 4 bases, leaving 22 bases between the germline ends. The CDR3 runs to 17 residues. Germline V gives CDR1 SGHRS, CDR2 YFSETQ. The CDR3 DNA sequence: TGCGCCAGCAGCTATTGGGGGGGAGGCGAGGTAAGCACTGAAGCTTTCTTT. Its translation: CASSYWGGGEVSTEAFF.

DNA of the CDR3: TGCGCCAGCAGCTTGGACTGGGAACATTATAATTCACCCCTCCACTTT. Translation gives CASSLDWEHYNSPLHF. V usage is TRBV5-1 and J usage is TRBJ1-6; D is unresolved. Germline V gene data show CDR1 as SGHRS and CDR2 as YFSETQ. V lost 0 bases, J lost 4 bases, and 11 bases lay in between. This CDR3 is built from 16 residues.

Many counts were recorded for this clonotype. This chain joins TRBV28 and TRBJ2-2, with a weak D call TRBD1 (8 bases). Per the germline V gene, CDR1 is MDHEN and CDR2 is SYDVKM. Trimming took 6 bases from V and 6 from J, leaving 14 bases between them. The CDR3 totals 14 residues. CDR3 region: CASRTQGGSGELFF. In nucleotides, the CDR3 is TGTGCCAGCAGAACACAGGGGGGGTCCGGGGAGCTGTTTTTT.

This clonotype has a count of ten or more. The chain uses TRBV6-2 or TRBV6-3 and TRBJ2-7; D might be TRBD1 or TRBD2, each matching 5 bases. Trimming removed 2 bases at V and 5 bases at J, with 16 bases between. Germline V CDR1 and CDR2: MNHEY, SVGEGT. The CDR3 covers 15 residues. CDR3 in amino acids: CASSYGAGSPHEQYF. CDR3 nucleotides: TGTGCCAGCAGTTACGGCGCAGGGAGCCCCCACGAGCAGTACTTC.

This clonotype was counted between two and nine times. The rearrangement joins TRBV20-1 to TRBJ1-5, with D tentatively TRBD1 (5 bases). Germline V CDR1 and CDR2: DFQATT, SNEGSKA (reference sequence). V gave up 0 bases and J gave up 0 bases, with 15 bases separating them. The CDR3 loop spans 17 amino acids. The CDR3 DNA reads TGCAGTGCTAGAGACACTGGGGCCAGGTATAGCAATCAGCCCCAGCATTTT. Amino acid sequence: CSARDTGARYSNQPQHF.

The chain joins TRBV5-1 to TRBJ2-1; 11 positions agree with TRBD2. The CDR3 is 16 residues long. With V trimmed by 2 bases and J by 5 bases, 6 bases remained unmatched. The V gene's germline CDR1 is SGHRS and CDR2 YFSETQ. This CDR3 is CASSFLAGGPNNEQFF. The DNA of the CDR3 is TGCGCCAGCAGCTTCCTAGCGGGAGGCCCTAACAATGAGCAGTTCTTC.

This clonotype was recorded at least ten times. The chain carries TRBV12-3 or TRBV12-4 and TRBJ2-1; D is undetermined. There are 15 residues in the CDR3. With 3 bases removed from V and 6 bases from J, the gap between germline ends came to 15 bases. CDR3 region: CASSLIGAYGNEQFF. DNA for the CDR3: TGTGCCAGCAGTTTGATCGGCGCTTACGGCAATGAGCAGTTCTTC.

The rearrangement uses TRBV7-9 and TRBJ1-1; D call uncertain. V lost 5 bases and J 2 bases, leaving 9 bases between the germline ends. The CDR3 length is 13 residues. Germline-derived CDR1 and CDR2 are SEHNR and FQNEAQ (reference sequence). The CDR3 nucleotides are TGTGCCAGCAGCCAAAACATTAACACTGAAGCTTTCTTT. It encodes CASSQNINTEAFF. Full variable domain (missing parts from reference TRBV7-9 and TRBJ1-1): DTGVSQNPRHKITKRGQNVTFRCDPISEHNRLYWYRQTLGQGPEFLTYFQNEAQLEKSRLLSDRFSAERPKGSFSTLEIQRTEQGDSAMYLCASSQNINTEAFFGQGTRLTVV.

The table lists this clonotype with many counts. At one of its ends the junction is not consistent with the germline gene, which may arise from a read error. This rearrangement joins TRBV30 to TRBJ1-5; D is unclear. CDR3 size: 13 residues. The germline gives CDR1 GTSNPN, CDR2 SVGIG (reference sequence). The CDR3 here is CAWSPGRNHPQHF. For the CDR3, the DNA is TGTGCCTGGAGCCCCGGACGCAATCATCCCCAGCATTTT.

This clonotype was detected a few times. The CDR3 sequence is CSVGQGGPYEQYF. CDR3 nucleotides: TGCAGCGTTGGACAGGGGGGGCCCTACGAGCAGTACTTC. This chain uses TRBV29-1 with TRBJ2-7; TRBD1 aligns across 9 bases. Losses at the gene ends were 4 bases for V and 2 bases for J; bases not matched to a gene: 3. The germline gives CDR1 SQVTM, CDR2 ANQGSEA. The CDR3 runs to 13 residues.

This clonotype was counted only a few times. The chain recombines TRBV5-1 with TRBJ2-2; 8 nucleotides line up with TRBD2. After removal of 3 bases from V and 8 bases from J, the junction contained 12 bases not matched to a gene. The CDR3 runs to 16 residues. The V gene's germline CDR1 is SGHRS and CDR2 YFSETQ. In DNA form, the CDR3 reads TGCGCCAGCAGCTGGAGGGAAGCGGGAGTATCGGGGGAGCTGTTTTTT. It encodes CASSWREAGVSGELFF.

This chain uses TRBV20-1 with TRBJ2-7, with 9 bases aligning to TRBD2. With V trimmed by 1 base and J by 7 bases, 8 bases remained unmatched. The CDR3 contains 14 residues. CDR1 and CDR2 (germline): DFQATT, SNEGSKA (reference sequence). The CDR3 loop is CSARGLAVTWEQYF. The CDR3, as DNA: TGCAGTGCTAGAGGACTAGCGGTGACTTGGGAGCAGTACTTC.

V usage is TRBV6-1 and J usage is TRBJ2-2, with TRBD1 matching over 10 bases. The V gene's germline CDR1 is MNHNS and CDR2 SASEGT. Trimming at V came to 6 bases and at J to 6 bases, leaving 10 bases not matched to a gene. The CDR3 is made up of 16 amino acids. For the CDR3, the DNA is TGTGCCAGCAGCATCCCGGGGACAGGGGTCCCCGGGGAGCTGTTTTTT. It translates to CASSIPGTGVPGELFF.

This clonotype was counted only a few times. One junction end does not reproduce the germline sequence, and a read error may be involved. CDR3 loop: CASSHRARYMNTGAFF. In DNA, the CDR3 is TGTGCCAGCTCACACAGGGCTAGATACATGAACACTGGAGCTTTCTTT. The rearrangement joins TRBV18 to TRBJ1-1; possibly TRBD1 for D (6 bases). This CDR3 is built from 16 residues. The V gene's germline CDR1 is KGHSH and CDR2 LQKENI. The full variable domain, in which reference TRBV18 and TRBJ1-1 provide the parts outside the CDR3, is NAGVMQNPRHLVRRRGQEARLRCSPMKGHSHVYWYRQLPEEGLKFMVYLQKENIIDESGMPKERFSAEFPKEGPSILRIQQVVRGDSAAYFCASSHRARYMNTGAFFGQGTRLTVV.

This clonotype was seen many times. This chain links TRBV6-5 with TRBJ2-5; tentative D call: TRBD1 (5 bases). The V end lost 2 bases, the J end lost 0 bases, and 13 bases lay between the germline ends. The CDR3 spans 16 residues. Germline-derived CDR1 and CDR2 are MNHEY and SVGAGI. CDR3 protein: CASSYLQGWDQETQYF. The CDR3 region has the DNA TGTGCCAGCAGTTACCTTCAGGGTTGGGACCAAGAGACCCAGTACTTC.

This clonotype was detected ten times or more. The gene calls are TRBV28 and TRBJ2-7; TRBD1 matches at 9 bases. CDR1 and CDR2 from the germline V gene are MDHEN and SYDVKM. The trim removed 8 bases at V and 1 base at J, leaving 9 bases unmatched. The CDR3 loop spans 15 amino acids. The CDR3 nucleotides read TGTGCCAGCGTCGGGACAGGGATTAAATCCTACGAGCAGTACTTC. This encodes CASVGTGIKSYEQYF.

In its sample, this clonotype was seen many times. In nucleotides, the CDR3 is TGTGCCAGCAGCCGAGGGCCAAACTCCTACGAGCAGTACTTC. Translated, it gives CASSRGPNSYEQYF. The chain recombines TRBV6-1 with TRBJ2-7; TRBD2 is a possible D gene (5 bases). Germline values: CDR1 MNHNS, CDR2 SASEGT. Trimming pared 6 bases from V and 0 bases from J, leaving 12 bases between. The CDR3 sequence is 14 residues long.

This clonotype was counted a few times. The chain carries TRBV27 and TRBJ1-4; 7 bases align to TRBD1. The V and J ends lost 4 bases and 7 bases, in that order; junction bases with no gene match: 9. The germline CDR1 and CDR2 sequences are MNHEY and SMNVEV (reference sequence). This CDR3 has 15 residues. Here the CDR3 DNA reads TGTGCCAGCAGTTCCAGGACCGGGACAGCTGAAAAACTGTTTTTT. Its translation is CASSSRTGTAEKLFF.

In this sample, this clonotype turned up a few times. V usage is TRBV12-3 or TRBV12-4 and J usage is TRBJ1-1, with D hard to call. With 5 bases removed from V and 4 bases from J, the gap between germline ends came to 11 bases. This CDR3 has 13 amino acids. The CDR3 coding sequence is TGTGCCAGCAGTGATACAGAGGGCACTGAAGCTTTCTTT. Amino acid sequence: CASSDTEGTEAFF.

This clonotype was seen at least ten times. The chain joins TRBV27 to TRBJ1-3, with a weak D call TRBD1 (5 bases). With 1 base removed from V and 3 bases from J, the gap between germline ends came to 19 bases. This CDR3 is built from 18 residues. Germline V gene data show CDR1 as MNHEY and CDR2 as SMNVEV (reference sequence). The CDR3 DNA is TGTGCCAGCAGTTTATATCGACCCTCGGGACCAGGTGGAAACACCATATATTTT. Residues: CASSLYRPSGPGGNTIYF.

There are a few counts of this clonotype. The CDR3 spells CASSYTGDEKLFF. CDR3 in DNA: TGTGCCAGCAGTTATACAGGGGATGAAAAACTGTTTTTT. The chain employs TRBV6-2 or TRBV6-3 and TRBJ1-4; 7 bases map to TRBD1. The junction had 1 base not matched to a gene; V was cut back by 3 bases and J by 6 bases. This CDR3 is 13 amino acids long. The germline CDR1 and CDR2 sequences are MNHEY and SVGEGT.

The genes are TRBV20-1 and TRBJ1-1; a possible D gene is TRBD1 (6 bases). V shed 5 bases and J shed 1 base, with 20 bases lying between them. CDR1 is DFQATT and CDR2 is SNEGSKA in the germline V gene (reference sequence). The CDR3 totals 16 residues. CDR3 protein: CSAFKHPRGANTEAFF. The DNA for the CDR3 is TGCAGTGCTTTTAAGCATCCCAGGGGAGCGAACACTGAAGCTTTCTTT.

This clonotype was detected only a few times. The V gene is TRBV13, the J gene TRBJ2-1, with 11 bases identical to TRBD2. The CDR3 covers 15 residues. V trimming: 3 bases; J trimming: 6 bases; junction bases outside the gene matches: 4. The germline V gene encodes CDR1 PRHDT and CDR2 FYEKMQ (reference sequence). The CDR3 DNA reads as TGTGCCAGCAGCTTGGTTAGCGGGGGGGCCAATGAGCAGTTCTTC. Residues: CASSLVSGGANEQFF.

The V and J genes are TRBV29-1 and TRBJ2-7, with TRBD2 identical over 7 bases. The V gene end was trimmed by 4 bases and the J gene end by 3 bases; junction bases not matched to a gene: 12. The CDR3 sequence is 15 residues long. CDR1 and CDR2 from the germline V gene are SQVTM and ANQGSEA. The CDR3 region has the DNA TGCAGCGTTGGAGGGAGGGGATCCCCCGGCTACGAGCAGTACTTC. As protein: CSVGGRGSPGYEQYF.

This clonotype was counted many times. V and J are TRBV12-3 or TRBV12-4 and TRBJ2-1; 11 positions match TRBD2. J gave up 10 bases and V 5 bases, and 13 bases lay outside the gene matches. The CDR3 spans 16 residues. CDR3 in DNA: TGTGCCAGCAGTCTCGGGACTAGCGGTAGGGCTTTGGAGCAGTTCTTC. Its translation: CASSLGTSGRALEQFF.

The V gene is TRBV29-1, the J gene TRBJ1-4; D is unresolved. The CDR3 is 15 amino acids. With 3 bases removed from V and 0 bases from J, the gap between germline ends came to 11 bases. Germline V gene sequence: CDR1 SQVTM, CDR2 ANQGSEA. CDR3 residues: CSVERAVATNEKLFF. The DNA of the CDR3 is TGCAGCGTTGAGCGGGCAGTTGCAACTAATGAAAAACTGTTTTTT.